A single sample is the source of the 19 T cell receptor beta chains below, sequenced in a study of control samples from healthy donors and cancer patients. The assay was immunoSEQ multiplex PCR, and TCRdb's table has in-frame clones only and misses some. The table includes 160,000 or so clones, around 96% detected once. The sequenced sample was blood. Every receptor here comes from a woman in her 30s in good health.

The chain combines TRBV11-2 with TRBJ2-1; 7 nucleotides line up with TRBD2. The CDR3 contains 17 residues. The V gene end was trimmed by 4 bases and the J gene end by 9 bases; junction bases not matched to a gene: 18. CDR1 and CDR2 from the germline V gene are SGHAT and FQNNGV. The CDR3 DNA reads TGTGCCAGCAGCTCAAACCCTTTCGGGCGGGAGCGGGGTGAGCAGTTCTTC. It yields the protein CASSSNPFGRERGEQFF.

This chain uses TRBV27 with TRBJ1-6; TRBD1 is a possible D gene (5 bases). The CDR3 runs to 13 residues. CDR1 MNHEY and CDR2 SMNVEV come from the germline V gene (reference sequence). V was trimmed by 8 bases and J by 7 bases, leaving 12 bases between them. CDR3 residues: CASRGGGNSPLHF. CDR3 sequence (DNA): TGTGCCAGCCGGGGGGGAGGGAATTCACCCCTCCACTTT.

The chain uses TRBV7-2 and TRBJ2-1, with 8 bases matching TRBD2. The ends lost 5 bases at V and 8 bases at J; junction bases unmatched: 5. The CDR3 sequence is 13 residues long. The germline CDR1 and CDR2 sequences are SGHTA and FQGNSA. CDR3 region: CASSRWRGDEQFF. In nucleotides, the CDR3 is TGTGCCAGCAGCCGATGGCGGGGGGATGAGCAGTTCTTC.

In nucleotides, the CDR3 is TGCGCCAGCAGCCCCCCCCTGATAAGCGGGAGAAGCTACGAGCAGTACTTC. Amino acid sequence: CASSPPLISGRSYEQYF. V gene TRBV4-1 combines with J gene TRBJ2-7; 8 bases are shared with TRBD2. V lost 4 bases and J lost 3; bases outside the gene matches: 14. The CDR3 length is 17 residues. Germline assignment: CDR1 MGHRA and CDR2 YSYEKL.

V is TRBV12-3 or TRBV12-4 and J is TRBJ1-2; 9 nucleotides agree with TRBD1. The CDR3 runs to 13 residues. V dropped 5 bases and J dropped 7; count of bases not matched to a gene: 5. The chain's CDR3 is CASSPRDRAGYTF. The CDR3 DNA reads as TGTGCCAGCAGTCCTCGGGACAGGGCTGGCTACACCTTC.

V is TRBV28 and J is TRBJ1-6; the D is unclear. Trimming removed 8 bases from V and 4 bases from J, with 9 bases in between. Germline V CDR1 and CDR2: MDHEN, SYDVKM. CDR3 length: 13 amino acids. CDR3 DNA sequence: TGTGCCAGCGGGTTAGGATATAATTCACCCCTCCACTTT. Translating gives CASGLGYNSPLHF.

The CDR3 loop is CASSQDHTSGWPSTDTQYF. CDR3 nucleotide sequence: TGTGCCAGCAGCCAAGATCACACTAGCGGGTGGCCTAGCACAGATACGCAGTATTTT. The rearrangement links TRBV14 to TRBJ2-3, with TRBD2 matching 9 bases. Per germline, CDR1 SGHDN and CDR2 FVKESK. The CDR3 consists of 19 residues. The J segment lost 0 bases and the V segment lost 0 bases, leaving 10 bases of the junction unmatched.

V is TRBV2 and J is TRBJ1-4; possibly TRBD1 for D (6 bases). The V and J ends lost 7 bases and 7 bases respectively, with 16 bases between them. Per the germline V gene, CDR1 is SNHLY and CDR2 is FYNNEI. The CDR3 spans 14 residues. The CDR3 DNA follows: TGTGCCAGCATTCAGGACAGTTGGGCTGAAAAACTGTTTTTT. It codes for CASIQDSWAEKLFF. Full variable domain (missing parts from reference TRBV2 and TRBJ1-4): EPEVTQTPSHQVTQMGQEVILRCVPISNHLYFYWYRQILGQKVEFLVSFYNNEISEKSEIFDDQFSVERPDGSNFTLKIRSTKLEDSAMYFCASIQDSWAEKLFFGSGTQLSVL.

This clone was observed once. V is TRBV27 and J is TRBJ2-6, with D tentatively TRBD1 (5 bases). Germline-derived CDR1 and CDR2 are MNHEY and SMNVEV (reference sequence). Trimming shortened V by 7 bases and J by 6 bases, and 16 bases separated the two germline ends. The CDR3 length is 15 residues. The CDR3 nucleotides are TGTGCCAGCACCCCATACCAGGGCCTGGCCAACGTCCTGACTTTC. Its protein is CASTPYQGLANVLTF.

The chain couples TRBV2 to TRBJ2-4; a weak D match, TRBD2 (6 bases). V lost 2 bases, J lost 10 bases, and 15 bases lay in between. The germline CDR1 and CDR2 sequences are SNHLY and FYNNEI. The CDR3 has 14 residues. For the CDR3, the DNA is TGTGCCAGCAGTGAAAAGCCTCCGGGGAGGATTCAGTACTTC. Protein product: CASSEKPPGRIQYF. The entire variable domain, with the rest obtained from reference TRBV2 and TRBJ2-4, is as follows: EPEVTQTPSHQVTQMGQEVILRCVPISNHLYFYWYRQILGQKVEFLVSFYNNEISEKSEIFDDQFSVERPDGSNFTLKIRSTKLEDSAMYFCASSEKPPGRIQYFGAGTRLSVL.

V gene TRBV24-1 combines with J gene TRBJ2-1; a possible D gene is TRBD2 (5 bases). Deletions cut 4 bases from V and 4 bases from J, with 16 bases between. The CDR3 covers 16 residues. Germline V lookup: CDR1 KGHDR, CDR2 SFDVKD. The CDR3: CATSDHAGAAYNEQFF. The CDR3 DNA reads TGTGCCACCAGTGACCATGCGGGTGCGGCTTACAATGAGCAGTTCTTC.

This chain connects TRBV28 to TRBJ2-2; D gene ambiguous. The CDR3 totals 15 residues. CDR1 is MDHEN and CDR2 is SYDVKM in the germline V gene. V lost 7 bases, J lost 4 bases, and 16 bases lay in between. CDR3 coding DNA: TGTGCCAGCATCAATTCGATCGGACCCACCGGGGAGCTGTTTTTT. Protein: CASINSIGPTGELFF.

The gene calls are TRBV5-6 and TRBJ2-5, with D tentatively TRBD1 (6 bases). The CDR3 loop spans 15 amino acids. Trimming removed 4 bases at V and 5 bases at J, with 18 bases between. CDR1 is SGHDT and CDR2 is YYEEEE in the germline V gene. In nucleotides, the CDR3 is TGTGCCAGCAGCCAGAGGACAGCGCTCGGGGAGACCCAGTACTTC. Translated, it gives CASSQRTALGETQYF.

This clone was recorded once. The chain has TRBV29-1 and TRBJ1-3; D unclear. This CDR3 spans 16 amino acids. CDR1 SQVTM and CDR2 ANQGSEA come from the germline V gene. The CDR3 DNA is TGCAGTGAGACTCCGAAGGCTATCCTTACTGGAAACACCATATATTTT. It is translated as CSETPKAILTGNTIYF.

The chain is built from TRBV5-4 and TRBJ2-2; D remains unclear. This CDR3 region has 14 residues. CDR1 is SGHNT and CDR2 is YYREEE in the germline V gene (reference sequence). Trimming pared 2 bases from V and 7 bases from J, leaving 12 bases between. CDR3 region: CASSLTTLGGELFF. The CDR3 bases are TGTGCCAGCAGCTTAACTACTTTGGGCGGGGAGCTGTTTTTT.

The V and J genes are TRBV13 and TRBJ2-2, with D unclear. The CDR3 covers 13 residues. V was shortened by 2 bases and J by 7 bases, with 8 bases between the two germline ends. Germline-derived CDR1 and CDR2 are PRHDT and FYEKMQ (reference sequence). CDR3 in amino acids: CASSLRSYGELFF. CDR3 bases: TGTGCCAGCAGCTTACGGTCATACGGGGAGCTGTTTTTT.

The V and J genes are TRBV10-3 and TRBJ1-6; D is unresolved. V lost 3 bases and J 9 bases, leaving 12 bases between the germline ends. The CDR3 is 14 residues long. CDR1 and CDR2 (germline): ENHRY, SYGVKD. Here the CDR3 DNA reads TGTGCCATCAGTGACAAGCCGGAAGGTTCACCCCTCCACTTT. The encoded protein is CAISDKPEGSPLHF.

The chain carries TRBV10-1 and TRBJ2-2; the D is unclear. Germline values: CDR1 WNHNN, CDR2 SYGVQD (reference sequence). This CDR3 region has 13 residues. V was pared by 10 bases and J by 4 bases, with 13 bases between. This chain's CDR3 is CATSNSITGELFF. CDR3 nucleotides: TGCGCCACCTCCAACAGTATCACCGGGGAGCTGTTTTTT.

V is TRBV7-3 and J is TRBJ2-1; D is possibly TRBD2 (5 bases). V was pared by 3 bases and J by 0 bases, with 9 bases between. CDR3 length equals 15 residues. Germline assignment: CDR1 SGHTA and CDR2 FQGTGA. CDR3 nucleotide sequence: TGTGCCAGCAGCTTCACGGGAAGCTCCTACAATGAGCAGTTCTTC. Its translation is CASSFTGSSYNEQFF. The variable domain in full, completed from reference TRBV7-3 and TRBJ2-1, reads GAGVSQTPSNKVTEKGKYVELRCDPISGHTALYWYRQSLGQGPEFLIYFQGTGAADDSGLPNDRFFAVRPEGSVSTLKIQRTERGDSAVYLCASSFTGSSYNEQFFGPGTRLTVL.